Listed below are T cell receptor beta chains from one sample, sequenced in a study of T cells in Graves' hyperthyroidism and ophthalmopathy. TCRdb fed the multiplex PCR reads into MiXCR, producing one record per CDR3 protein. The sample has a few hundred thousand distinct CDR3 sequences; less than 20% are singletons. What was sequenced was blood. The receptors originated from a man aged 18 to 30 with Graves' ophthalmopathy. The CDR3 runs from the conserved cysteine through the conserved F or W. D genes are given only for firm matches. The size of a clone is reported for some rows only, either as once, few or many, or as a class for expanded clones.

CDR3 protein: CASSPSGTATFYGYTF
CDR3 DNA: TGTGCCAGCAGCCCCTCCGGGACAGCCACTTTTTATGGCTACACCTTC
D gene: TRBD1
J gene: TRBJ1-2
clone size: few
V gene: TRBV13

CDR3 protein: CASSYPRLADDYEQYF
CDR3 DNA: TGTGCCAGCAGTTACCCCAGACTAGCGGATGATTACGAGCAGTACTTC
D gene: TRBD2
J gene: TRBJ2-7
clone size: few
V gene: TRBV6-5

CDR3 protein: CASSRTSDYNEQFF
CDR3 DNA: TGTGCCAGCAGCCGGACTAGCGATTACAATGAGCAGTTCTTC
D gene: TRBD2
J gene: TRBJ2-1
clone size: many
V gene: TRBV11-2

CDR3 protein: CASRPWTGSGYTF
CDR3 DNA: TGTGCCAGCAGACCCTGGACAGGTTCTGGCTACACCTTC
D gene: TRBD1
J gene: TRBJ1-2
clone size: many
V gene: TRBV28

CDR3 protein: CASSVGLAGGPEQFF
CDR3 DNA: TGTGCCAGCAGCGTTGGTCTAGCGGGGGGCCCCGAGCAGTTCTTC
D gene: TRBD2
J gene: TRBJ2-1
clone size: many
V gene: TRBV9

CDR3 protein: CSARDLRGATNEKLFF
CDR3 DNA: TGCAGTGCTAGAGATTTAAGGGGCGCAACTAATGAAAAACTGTTTTTT
D gene: NA
J gene: TRBJ1-4
clone size: many
V gene: TRBV20-1

CDR3 protein: CASSLDVGGYEQYF
CDR3 DNA: TGTGCCAGCAGCTTAGATGTGGGGGGCTACGAGCAGTACTTC
D gene: NA
J gene: TRBJ2-7
clone size: many
V gene: TRBV11-2

CDR3 protein: CASSSRAWGETQYF
CDR3 DNA: TGTGCCAGCAGTTCTAGGGCGTGGGGGGAGACCCAGTACTTC
D gene: NA
J gene: TRBJ2-5
clone size: NA
V gene: TRBV27

CDR3 protein: CASSLGLAGVSTMETQYF
CDR3 DNA: TGCGCCAGCAGCTTGGGACTAGCGGGGGTTAGTACGATGGAGACCCAGTACTTC
D gene: TRBD2
J gene: TRBJ2-5
clone size: NA
V gene: TRBV5-1

CDR3 protein: CASSASGTSFNNEQFF
CDR3 DNA: TGTGCCAGCAGCGCCTCCGGGACTAGCTTCAACAATGAGCAGTTCTTC
D gene: TRBD2
J gene: TRBJ2-1
clone size: NA
V gene: TRBV9

CDR3 protein: CASRSGVWGLKHF
CDR3 DNA: TGTGCCAGCAGGAGTGGGGTTTGGGGGTTAAAGCATTTT
D gene: NA
J gene: TRBJ1-5
clone size: NA
V gene: TRBV6-2/TRBV6-3

CDR3 protein: CSAGSDTSYEQCF
CDR3 DNA: TGCAGTGCAGGGTCGGACACCTCCTACGAGCAGTGCTTC
D gene: NA
J gene: TRBJ2-7
clone size: NA
V gene: TRBV20-1

CDR3 protein: CSARASGVYNYGYTF
CDR3 DNA: TGCAGTGCTAGAGCATCGGGGGTATACAACTATGGCTACACCTTC
D gene: NA
J gene: TRBJ1-2
clone size: NA
V gene: TRBV20-1

CDR3 protein: CSSEQATEAFF
CDR3 DNA: TGCAGCAGCGAACAGGCAACTGAAGCTTTCTTT
D gene: NA
J gene: TRBJ1-1
clone size: many
V gene: TRBV29-1

CDR3 protein: CASSVQEASGELFF
CDR3 DNA: TGTGCCAGCAGTGTACAAGAAGCGTCCGGGGAGCTGTTTTTT
D gene: NA
J gene: TRBJ2-2
clone size: many
V gene: TRBV2

CDR3 protein: CASESGGQYNEQFF
CDR3 DNA: TGCGCCAGCGAAAGCGGGGGGCAATACAATGAGCAGTTCTTC
D gene: TRBD2
J gene: TRBJ2-1
clone size: many
V gene: TRBV5-1

CDR3 protein: CASRTEGGTEAFF
CDR3 DNA: TGTGCCAGCAGAACGGAAGGCGGCACTGAAGCTTTCTTT
D gene: NA
J gene: TRBJ1-1
clone size: many
V gene: TRBV12-3/TRBV12-4

CDR3 protein: CASRVNILGNTIYF
CDR3 DNA: TGTGCCAGCAGGGTGAACATCTTAGGAAACACCATATATTTT
D gene: NA
J gene: TRBJ1-3
clone size: many
V gene: TRBV12-3/TRBV12-4

CDR3 protein: CASSQRTVDEKLFF
CDR3 DNA: TGTGCCAGCAGCCAGAGGACAGTGGATGAAAAACTGTTTTTT
D gene: NA
J gene: TRBJ1-4
clone size: many
V gene: TRBV3-1

CDR3 protein: CSAREKGTNIQYF
CDR3 DNA: TGCAGTGCTAGAGAGAAGGGAACAAACATTCAGTACTTC
D gene: NA
J gene: TRBJ2-4
clone size: many
V gene: TRBV20-1

CDR3 protein: CASRGPGQITDTQYF
CDR3 DNA: TGTGCCAGCAGGGGGCCGGGACAGATCACAGATACGCAGTATTTT
D gene: TRBD1
J gene: TRBJ2-3
clone size: few
V gene: TRBV7-9

CDR3 protein: CASSSDRTYGYTF
CDR3 DNA: TGTGCCAGCAGTTCCGACAGGACCTATGGCTACACCTTC
D gene: NA
J gene: TRBJ1-2
clone size: many
V gene: TRBV3-1

CDR3 protein: CASSPAVSYNEQFF
CDR3 DNA: TGTGCCAGCAGCCCGGCCGTGTCCTACAATGAGCAGTTCTTC
D gene: NA
J gene: TRBJ2-1
clone size: NA
V gene: TRBV12-3/TRBV12-4

CDR3 protein: CASSQRGGASTDTQYF
CDR3 DNA: TGTGCCAGCAGCCAACGTGGAGGGGCAAGCACAGATACGCAGTATTTT
D gene: NA
J gene: TRBJ2-3
clone size: many
V gene: TRBV4-2

CDR3 protein: CASRGGRPHTEAFF
CDR3 DNA: TGTGCCAGCAGGGGGGGACGGCCCCACACTGAAGCTTTCTTT
D gene: NA
J gene: TRBJ1-1
clone size: many
V gene: TRBV12-3/TRBV12-4

CDR3 protein: CASSPLPWNQPQHF
CDR3 DNA: TGTGCCAGCAGCCCCCTCCCCTGGAATCAGCCCCAGCATTTT
D gene: NA
J gene: TRBJ1-5
clone size: NA
V gene: TRBV7-3

CDR3 protein: CSVDAGRTDTQYF
CDR3 DNA: TGCAGCGTTGACGCAGGGCGAACAGATACGCAGTATTTT
D gene: NA
J gene: TRBJ2-3
clone size: NA
V gene: TRBV29-1

CDR3 protein: CATSRDQDRVIEAFF
CDR3 DNA: TGTGCCACCAGCAGAGATCAGGACAGGGTCATTGAAGCTTTCTTT
D gene: TRBD1
J gene: TRBJ1-1
clone size: many
V gene: TRBV15

CDR3 protein: CASSQAGQYGYTF
CDR3 DNA: TGTGCCAGCAGCCAAGCGGGACAGTATGGCTACACCTTC
D gene: TRBD1
J gene: TRBJ1-2
clone size: few
V gene: TRBV14

CDR3 protein: CASSAPMSRERDQPQHF
CDR3 DNA: TGTGCCAGCAGCGCCCCCATGAGCAGGGAGCGCGATCAGCCCCAGCATTTT
D gene: NA
J gene: TRBJ1-5
clone size: NA
V gene: TRBV9

CDR3 protein: CASSVGVGTPGELFF
CDR3 DNA: TGTGCCAGCAGCGTAGGGGTAGGGACGCCCGGGGAGCTGTTTTTT
D gene: NA
J gene: TRBJ2-2
clone size: NA
V gene: TRBV9

CDR3 protein: CASSLPGDGGNTIYF
CDR3 DNA: TGTGCCAGCAGTTTACCCGGTGATGGGGGAAACACCATATATTTT
D gene: NA
J gene: TRBJ1-3
clone size: NA
V gene: TRBV25-1

CDR3 protein: CASSRDRVIGNQPQHF
CDR3 DNA: TGTGCCAGCAGTCGGGACAGGGTGATAGGGAATCAGCCCCAGCATTTT
D gene: TRBD1
J gene: TRBJ1-5
clone size: NA
V gene: TRBV6-1

CDR3 protein: CASSTRSTASYEQYF
CDR3 DNA: TGTGCCAGCAGCACACGATCGACAGCCTCCTACGAGCAGTACTTC
D gene: NA
J gene: TRBJ2-7
clone size: many
V gene: TRBV7-9

CDR3 protein: CASSLYQGAWGYTF
CDR3 DNA: TGTGCCAGCAGCTTATACCAGGGGGCATGGGGCTACACCTTC
D gene: TRBD1
J gene: TRBJ1-2
clone size: many
V gene: TRBV3-1

CDR3 protein: CASSPSGTGPSYEQYF
CDR3 DNA: TGTGCCAGCTCACCGTCCGGGACAGGGCCATCCTACGAGCAGTACTTC
D gene: TRBD1
J gene: TRBJ2-7
clone size: NA
V gene: TRBV18